One and the same sample provided the 29 T cell receptor beta chains below, sequenced in a study of blood T cells in healthy people across ages. It was with a sample-barcoded 5' primer and a J-beta primer mix that a second PCR of about 7 to 12 cycles was run. TCRdb re-called the 5' RACE reads through MiXCR, storing one row per CDR3 protein. This sample yields about 780,000 distinct CDR3 sequences, of which about 26% are seen a single time; 2.5% to 3.5% belongs to the top ten. The data also belong to a second study, concerning T cells of mothers and their children.

Sequences were obtained from blood. All receptors come from a boy aged 10-17 years in good health.

V usage is TRBV24-1 and J usage is TRBJ2-7; the D is unclear. The V gene lost 6 bases and the J gene lost 6 bases, with 14 bases spanning the gap. The germline CDR1 and CDR2 sequences are KGHDR and SFDVKD. The CDR3 length is 13 residues. This CDR3 reads CATSQGPGVEQYF. The CDR3 DNA sequence: TGTGCCACCAGTCAAGGGCCTGGCGTCGAGCAGTACTTC.

V and J are TRBV6-2 or TRBV6-3 and TRBJ1-5; no clear D. V was pared by 7 bases and J by 2 bases, with 18 bases between. This CDR3 is built from 16 residues. Germline assignment: CDR1 MNHEY and CDR2 SVGEGT. The CDR3 nucleotides read TGTGCCAGCACAGACCCCCAGGTTCTGGGCAATCAGCCCCAGCATTTT. Its translation is CASTDPQVLGNQPQHF.

In this sample, this clonotype turned up a few times. V and J are TRBV5-1 and TRBJ2-1; no firm D call. Trimming pared 0 bases from V and 6 bases from J, leaving 13 bases between. Germline CDR1 SGHRS, CDR2 YFSETQ. CDR3 size: 15 residues. The CDR3 reads CASSLDRPSANEQFF. The CDR3 nucleotides are TGCGCCAGCAGCTTGGACAGACCGTCAGCCAATGAGCAGTTCTTC.

This chain joins TRBV6-5 and TRBJ1-4; tentatively, D is TRBD1 (5 bases). The V and J ends lost 1 base and 3 bases respectively, with 15 bases between them. Germline CDR1 and CDR2: MNHEY and SVGAGI. The CDR3 consists of 17 residues. The chain's CDR3 is CASSYLGDGEANEKLFF. Written as DNA, the CDR3 is TGTGCCAGCAGTTACTTAGGGGATGGGGAAGCTAATGAAAAACTGTTTTTT.

The rearrangement links TRBV30 to TRBJ1-6, with no clear D. The CDR3 loop spans 16 amino acids. V was cut by 1 base and J by 0 bases, with 10 bases left in between. The germline V gene has CDR1 GTSNPN and CDR2 SVGIG (reference sequence). This CDR3 is CAWSGSRNSYNSPLHF. CDR3 in DNA: TGTGCCTGGAGTGGGTCCCGCAACTCCTATAATTCACCCCTCCACTTT. Full variable domain (missing parts from reference TRBV30 and TRBJ1-6): SQTIHQWPATLVQPVGSPLSLECTVEGTSNPNLYWYRQAAGRGLQLLFYSVGIGQISSEVPQNLSASRPQDRQFILSSKKLLLSDSGFYLCAWSGSRNSYNSPLHFGNGTRLTVT.

This clonotype has a handful of counts. J is TRBJ2-1 and V is TRBV7-8; the D gene is possibly TRBD1 (8 bases). Germline CDR1 and CDR2: SGHVS and FQNEAQ. V lost 1 base, J lost 9 bases, and 16 bases lay in between. The length of the CDR3 is 15 residues. CDR3 loop: CASSLERTGRGEQFF. CDR3 coding DNA: TGTGCCAGCAGCTTAGAAAGGACAGGGAGGGGTGAGCAGTTCTTC.

V gene TRBV4-2 combines with J gene TRBJ2-5, with TRBD2 matching 13 bases. The J call is in doubt because the DNA end fits TRBJ2-1 better. CDR1 is LGHNA and CDR2 is YNFKEQ in the germline V gene. CDR3 size: 20 residues. The CDR3 loop reads CASSPHVGGLAGRAYNEQFF. The CDR3, as DNA: TGTGCCAGCAGCCCCCACGTGGGGGGACTAGCGGGGAGGGCCTACAATGAGCAGTTCTTC.

The V and J genes are TRBV14 and TRBJ2-5, with TRBD2 matching 10 bases. The tail of the sequence fits TRBJ2-7 better, so the J call may be wrong. CDR3 length: 15 amino acids. Germline CDR1 reads SGHDN; CDR2 reads FVKESK. CDR3 sequence reads: CASSGSRTSGYEQYF. Written as DNA, the CDR3 is TGTGCCAGCAGCGGCTCTAGGACTAGCGGCTACGAGCAGTACTTC.

This clonotype was picked up a small number of times. The chain has TRBV20-1 and TRBJ2-1, with a weak D call TRBD1 (6 bases). The ends were cut back, 4 bases at V and 4 bases at J, with 20 bases in the middle. In germline, CDR1 is DFQATT, CDR2 SNEGSKA (reference sequence). The CDR3 consists of 16 residues. In DNA, the CDR3 is TGCAGTGCTAAAAGAGGCGAACAGGGTCGGTACAATGAGCAGTTCTTC. It is translated as CSAKRGEQGRYNEQFF.

This rearrangement joins TRBV30 to TRBJ2-2, with 9 positions matching TRBD1. Germline V lookup: CDR1 GTSNPN, CDR2 SVGIG (reference sequence). J gave up 1 base and V 7 bases, and 1 base lay outside the gene matches. The CDR3 extends over 13 amino acids. CDR3 sequence reads: CALTGGNTGELFF. For the CDR3, the DNA is TGTGCCTTGACAGGGGGGAACACCGGGGAGCTGTTTTTT.

V and J are TRBV9 and TRBJ2-5; 7 nucleotides match TRBD2. The CDR3 runs 13 residues. Germline trimming cut 4 bases from V and 3 bases from J; bases unmatched to any gene: 3. CDR1 is SGDLS and CDR2 is YYNGEE in the germline V gene. The CDR3: CASSTTSKETQYF. The CDR3 DNA is TGTGCCAGCAGCACGACTAGCAAAGAGACCCAGTACTTC. The full variable domain, rest sourced from reference TRBV9 and TRBJ2-5, is DSGVTQTPKHLITATGQRVTLRCSPRSGDLSVYWYQQSLDQGLQFLIQYYNGEERAKGNILERFSAQQFPDLHSELNLSSLELGDSALYFCASSTTSKETQYFGPGTRLLVL.

This sequence joins TRBV7-9 and TRBJ1-2; D ambiguous. This CDR3 has 13 amino acids. V lost 5 bases and J 3 bases, leaving 10 bases between the germline ends. CDR1 and CDR2 (germline): SEHNR, FQNEAQ (reference sequence). CDR3 region: CASSDGVYYGYTF. The CDR3 DNA reads TGTGCCAGCAGCGACGGGGTGTACTATGGCTACACCTTC.

This clonotype was detected only a few times. The gene calls are TRBV18 and TRBJ2-3; D is unclear. Trimming removed 2 bases from V and 5 bases from J, with 8 bases in between. This CDR3 contains 13 residues. Germline V gene lookup returns CDR1 KGHSH and CDR2 LQKENI. CDR3 nucleotide sequence: TGTGCCAGCTCACCAAGGGCCCAAGATACGCAGTATTTT. It specifies CASSPRAQDTQYF.

This sequence joins TRBV20-1 and TRBJ1-4; no firm D call. This CDR3 contains 16 residues. Germline V lookup: CDR1 DFQATT, CDR2 SNEGSKA (reference sequence). V was shortened by 4 bases and J by 6 bases, with 21 bases between the two germline ends. The CDR3 DNA reads TGCAGTGCTAAGCCCCCCTCGGCCAGAGAGGATGAAAAACTGTTTTTT. Amino acids: CSAKPPSAREDEKLFF.

In this sample, this clonotype turned up a few times. The chain has TRBV11-2 and TRBJ2-2; tentatively, D is TRBD1 (6 bases). CDR3 length: 15 amino acids. Per germline, CDR1 SGHAT and CDR2 FQNNGV. Trimming took 5 bases from V and 6 from J, leaving 16 bases between them. The CDR3 protein is CASSLDRRFAGELFF. Written as DNA, the CDR3 is TGTGCCAGCAGCCTCGACAGGAGGTTCGCCGGGGAGCTGTTTTTT.

The chain carries TRBV10-1 and TRBJ2-3, with TRBD2 matching 7 bases. The CDR3 consists of 16 residues. With V trimmed by 0 bases and J by 1 base, 4 bases remained unmatched. Germline V gene lookup returns CDR1 WNHNN and CDR2 SYGVQD (reference sequence). Written as DNA, the CDR3 is TGCGCCAGCAGTGAGTCGAGGCTAGCGGGCACAGATACGCAGTATTTT. This gives the protein CASSESRLAGTDTQYF.

The sample holds a few counts of this clonotype. The chain links TRBV7-9 to TRBJ1-4, with D hard to call. The CDR3 spans 14 residues. V dropped 5 bases and J dropped 8 bases, with 15 bases sitting between them. Germline V CDR1 and CDR2: SEHNR, FQNEAQ (reference sequence). The CDR3 nucleotides read TGTGCCAGCAGCCGGGAGACTGGCGTCGAAAAACTGTTTTTT. It codes for CASSRETGVEKLFF.

This chain links TRBV24-1 with TRBJ2-3; tentative D call: TRBD1 (6 bases). Germline V gene sequence: CDR1 KGHDR, CDR2 SFDVKD. The CDR3 is 13 amino acids. The V end was cut by 2 bases, the J end by 5 bases, with 7 bases between. CDR3 DNA: TGTGCCACCAGTGATTACAGGGTAGATACGCAGTATTTT. The encoded protein is CATSDYRVDTQYF.

This clonotype was seen only a few times. The chain recombines TRBV20-1 with TRBJ2-5; TRBD2 agrees at 7 bases. There are 15 residues in the CDR3. Per the germline V gene, CDR1 is DFQATT and CDR2 is SNEGSKA (reference sequence). The CDR3 sequence: CSTRAVRGFQETQYF. CDR3 DNA: TGCAGCACAAGAGCGGTGCGGGGGTTCCAAGAGACCCAGTACTTC.

Only a few counts were recorded for this clonotype. V is TRBV2 and J is TRBJ2-5; no clear D. V shed 1 base and J shed 1 base, with 16 bases lying between them. Germline values: CDR1 SNHLY, CDR2 FYNNEI. The CDR3 has 17 residues. The CDR3 here is CASSEEAPLAPQETQYF. CDR3 coding DNA: TGTGCCAGCAGTGAAGAGGCGCCCCTGGCACCCCAAGAGACCCAGTACTTC. The whole variable domain, remainder taken from reference TRBV2 and TRBJ2-5, is EPEVTQTPSHQVTQMGQEVILRCVPISNHLYFYWYRQILGQKVEFLVSFYNNEISEKSEIFDDQFSVERPDGSNFTLKIRSTKLEDSAMYFCASSEEAPLAPQETQYFGPGTRLLVL.

This clonotype was detected many times. This chain connects TRBV24-1 to TRBJ2-3; TRBD1 matches 7 bases. This CDR3 is 15 amino acids long. V lost 3 bases to trimming and J lost 4 bases; unmatched junction nucleotides: 6. Germline CDR1 is KGHDR and CDR2 is SFDVKD. DNA of the CDR3: TGTGCCACCAGTGATCCGACAGGGAGCGCAGATACGCAGTATTTT. This encodes CATSDPTGSADTQYF.

The chain uses TRBV7-2 and TRBJ1-2, with D perhaps matching TRBD1 (5 bases). The CDR3 runs to 15 residues. Germline-derived CDR1 and CDR2 are SGHTA and FQGNSA. With 1 base removed from V and 5 bases from J, the gap between germline ends came to 14 bases. The chain's CDR3 is CASSLGGRGEYGYTF. The CDR3 coding sequence is TGTGCCAGCAGCTTAGGAGGGAGGGGAGAGTATGGCTACACCTTC.

The rearrangement links TRBV3-1 to TRBJ1-1, with 7 bases that match TRBD1. Per germline, CDR1 LGHDT and CDR2 YNNKEL (reference sequence). CDR3 length: 15 amino acids. V shed 1 base, J shed 3 bases, and the junction held 5 bases outside the gene matches. The DNA of the CDR3 is TGTGCCAGCAGCCAAGGAGGAGGGGGCTACACTGAAGCTTTCTTT. This codes for CASSQGGGGYTEAFF. Combining the CDR3 with reference TRBV3-1 and TRBJ1-1 gives the whole variable domain DTAVSQTPKYLVTQMGNDKSIKCEQNLGHDTMYWYKQDSKKFLKIMFSYNNKELIINETVPNRFSPKSPDKAHLNLHINSLELGDSAVYFCASSQGGGGYTEAFFGQGTRLTVV.

The chain is built from TRBV18 and TRBJ2-5; weak D call: TRBD2 (6 bases). Trimming left V 0 bases short and J 4 bases short, with 9 bases between. Per the germline V gene, CDR1 is KGHSH and CDR2 is LQKENI. This CDR3 comprises 14 residues. CDR3 nucleotide sequence: TGTGCCAGCTCACCACCCCCAGCGGGAGAGACCCAGTACTTC. Translating it yields CASSPPPAGETQYF.

This sequence joins TRBV29-1 and TRBJ2-5; D is possibly TRBD1 (6 bases). This CDR3 is 15 amino acids long. The V gene lost 0 bases and the J gene lost 3 bases, with 14 bases spanning the gap. In germline, CDR1 is SQVTM, CDR2 ANQGSEA. CDR3 bases: TGCAGCGTTGAAGATGGGCAGGGGAGTAAAGAGACCCAGTACTTC. This gives the protein CSVEDGQGSKETQYF.

This chain links TRBV11-2 with TRBJ2-3, with 9 bases lining up with TRBD1. This CDR3 comprises 18 residues. The V gene end was trimmed by 5 bases and the J gene end by 2 bases; junction bases not matched to a gene: 14. Germline CDR1 is SGHAT and CDR2 is FQNNGV. DNA for the CDR3: TGTGCCAGCAGCCCCATCGGACCGGACAGGGGATACACAGATACGCAGTATTTT. Translation gives CASSPIGPDRGYTDTQYF.

The genes are TRBV5-1 and TRBJ2-7; weak D call: TRBD2 (6 bases). The CDR3 contains 17 residues. CDR1 and CDR2 from the germline V gene are SGHRS and YFSETQ. The ends were cut back, 4 bases at V and 4 bases at J, with 24 bases in the middle. In DNA, the CDR3 is TGCGCCAGCAGCCTGGGGCTAGCTGGGCGCGGGATATACGAGCAGTACTTC. Its protein product is CASSLGLAGRGIYEQYF.

This sequence joins TRBV5-5 and TRBJ2-3; possible D gene TRBD1, 5 bases. The J call may not be correct, given that the DNA end is closer to TRBJ1-5. The CDR3 length is 18 residues. Germline V CDR1 and CDR2: SGHKS, YYEKEE (reference sequence). The CDR3 DNA reads TGTGCCAGCAGCTTGGGCTCCTCGCGGGGGGGAATCACAGATACGCAGCATTTT. Translated: CASSLGSSRGGITDTQHF.

This clonotype was observed a single time. J is TRBJ2-6 and V is TRBV18, with D uncertain. There are 17 residues in the CDR3. In germline, CDR1 is KGHSH, CDR2 LQKENI. V lost 2 bases and J 2 bases, leaving 13 bases between the germline ends. The CDR3 region is CASSPTYGNAGANVLTF. The DNA for the CDR3 is TGTGCCAGCTCACCAACGTATGGGAATGCTGGGGCCAACGTCCTGACTTTC.